This passage covers 27 T cell receptor beta chains from one sample sequenced in a study of post-analysis software for immune sequencing data. Study-wide results and caveats: Controls showed lower frequencies than patients for five or six TRBV segments, and TRBV5-6, TRBV5-1 and TRBV20-1 were among these.

cDNA libraries of TCR beta carried unique molecular identifiers. TCRdb re-called the PCR reads with MiXCR, one entry per CDR3 protein. There are more than 450,000 distinct CDR3 sequences in the sample; less than 40% occur only once, and 4.5% to 7.5% lies in the top ten. Their target antigens are unknown. The specimen was blood. These TCRs come from a girl under 18 with multiple sclerosis.

The rearrangement links TRBV29-1 to TRBJ1-2; D is uncertain. Germline loops: CDR1 SQVTM, CDR2 ANQGSEA. V dropped 3 bases and J dropped 8 bases, with 10 bases sitting between them. The length of the CDR3 is 11 residues. The CDR3 reads CSVDLMAGYTF. CDR3 nucleotides: TGCAGCGTTGATTTAATGGCAGGCTACACCTTC.

The chain links TRBV15 to TRBJ1-1; no clear D. Germline V gene data show CDR1 as LNHNV and CDR2 as YYDKDF (reference sequence). V lost 1 base and J 6 bases, leaving 12 bases between the germline ends. This CDR3 region has 14 residues. The CDR3 DNA sequence: TGTGCCACCAGCAGAGTCCCTGAGGTCCCTGAAGCTTTCTTT. Its protein product is CATSRVPEVPEAFF.

J is TRBJ2-6 and V is TRBV24-1; TRBD1 or TRBD2 may be the D gene (6 bases each). The V end was cut by 1 base, the J end by 0 bases, with 12 bases between. The V gene's germline CDR1 is KGHDR and CDR2 SFDVKD. This CDR3 is 18 amino acids long. The CDR3: CATSDFKGGISGANVLTF. The DNA for the CDR3 is TGTGCCACCAGTGATTTTAAGGGGGGAATCTCTGGGGCCAACGTCCTGACTTTC.

The chain couples TRBV20-1 to TRBJ2-1, with D possibly matching TRBD1 (5 bases). CDR3 length equals 15 residues. The ends were cut back, 2 bases at V and 10 bases at J, with 21 bases in the middle. Germline CDR1 is DFQATT and CDR2 is SNEGSKA (reference sequence). The CDR3, as DNA: TGCAGTGCTAGAACAGGATTTCTTAGCTCCTACGAGCAGTTCTTC. Its protein product is CSARTGFLSSYEQFF.

As concerns this clonotype: Germline is not matched at one junction end, which may reflect a read error. CDR3 amino acids: CASSYKRGGTDAQYF. The CDR3 nucleotides are TGTGCCAGCAGCTATAAGCGGGGGGGCACAGATGCGCAGTATTTT. This chain connects TRBV12-3 or TRBV12-4 to TRBJ2-3, with TRBD2 matching 10 bases. The CDR3 extends over 15 amino acids.

This clonotype was observed a few times. The chain couples TRBV5-1 to TRBJ2-5; 11 nucleotides line up with TRBD2. Trimming removed 4 bases from V and 2 bases from J; junction bases left unmatched: 7. Germline V lookup: CDR1 SGHRS, CDR2 YFSETQ. There are 16 residues in the CDR3. CDR3 nucleotides: TGCGCCAGCAGCGGAGGGACTAGCGGATTACAAGAGACCCAGTACTTC. The encoded protein is CASSGGTSGLQETQYF.

The CDR3 bases are TGCGCCAGCAGCCCCCCGGAGGGGCTCACAGATACGCAGTATTTT. Encoded protein: CASSPPEGLTDTQYF. The chain employs TRBV5-1 and TRBJ2-3; a weak D match, TRBD2 (6 bases). The V gene lost 4 bases and the J gene lost 2 bases, with 14 bases spanning the gap. CDR3 length equals 15 residues. Germline loops: CDR1 SGHRS, CDR2 YFSETQ.

This clonotype came up a few times. The chain is built from TRBV5-1 and TRBJ2-7; 10 nucleotides align to TRBD2. The trim removed 5 bases at V and 2 bases at J, leaving 7 bases unmatched. Germline V lookup: CDR1 SGHRS, CDR2 YFSETQ. This CDR3 has 15 amino acids. Written as DNA, the CDR3 is TGCGCCAGCAGACCAATAGCGGGGGGAGCCTACGAGCAGTACTTC. It specifies CASRPIAGGAYEQYF.

Comment on this clonotype: Germline and junction disagree at one end, which may indicate a read error. This chain connects TRBV9 to TRBJ2-4; tentative D call: TRBD2 (5 bases). CDR1 and CDR2 (germline): SGDLS, YYNGEE. CDR3 length: 16 residues. CDR3 nucleotides: TGTGCCGGCAGCGTAGGCCGGACTTTAGCCAAAAACATTCAGTACTTC. It specifies CAGSVGRTLAKNIQYF. Together with reference TRBV9 and TRBJ2-4, the CDR3 gives the full variable domain: DSGVTQTPKHLITATGQRVTLRCSPRSGDLSVYWYQQSLDQGLQFLIQYYNGEERAKGNILERFSAQQFPDLHSELNLSSLELGDSALYFCAGSVGRTLAKNIQYFGAGTRLSVL.

This sequence joins TRBV2 and TRBJ2-7; unclear D gene. Trimming pared 2 bases from V and 3 bases from J, leaving 11 bases between. CDR3 size: 14 residues. Germline V lookup: CDR1 SNHLY, CDR2 FYNNEI. CDR3 amino acids: CASSESFLRYEQYF. Written as DNA, the CDR3 is TGTGCCAGCAGTGAATCGTTCCTACGCTACGAGCAGTACTTC.

The J gene is TRBJ1-2, the V gene TRBV7-8, with 8 bases aligning to TRBD1. Germline trimming cut 5 bases from V and 8 bases from J; bases unmatched to any gene: 7. The CDR3 is 13 amino acids. Germline assignment: CDR1 SGHVS and CDR2 FQNEAQ. Written as DNA, the CDR3 is TGTGCCAGCAGCCCAGACAGGGGTTGGGGCTACACCTTC. Protein product: CASSPDRGWGYTF. Combining the CDR3 with reference TRBV7-8 and TRBJ1-2 gives the whole variable domain GAGVSQSPRYKVAKRGQDVALRCDPISGHVSLFWYQQALGQGPEFLTYFQNEAQLDKSGLPSDRFFAERPEGSVSTLKIQRTQQEDSAVYLCASSPDRGWGYTFGSGTRLTVV.

This clonotype occurred a few times. The chain uses TRBV6-6 and TRBJ2-7, with D possibly matching TRBD2 (5 bases). V was cut by 0 bases and J by 4 bases, with 7 bases left in between. The CDR3 extends over 13 amino acids. Germline V lookup: CDR1 MNHNY, CDR2 SVGAGI (reference sequence). CDR3 loop: CASSYSREYEQYF. The CDR3 nucleotides read TGTGCCAGCAGTTACTCGAGGGAGTACGAGCAGTACTTC.

This clonotype has more than one count but fewer than ten. CDR3 residues: CASSVGSNQETQYF. The DNA of the CDR3 is TGTGCCAGCAGCGTAGGCAGCAACCAAGAGACCCAGTACTTC. The rearrangement joins TRBV9 to TRBJ2-5; no clear D. This CDR3 is 14 amino acids long. Between the trimmed V and J ends, which lost 0 bases and 0 bases, there was a span of 6 bases. From germline, CDR1 is SGDLS and CDR2 YYNGEE. Looking up the rest from reference TRBV9 and TRBJ2-5 gives the full variable domain: DSGVTQTPKHLITATGQRVTLRCSPRSGDLSVYWYQQSLDQGLQFLIQYYNGEERAKGNILERFSAQQFPDLHSELNLSSLELGDSALYFCASSVGSNQETQYFGPGTRLLVL.

This clonotype was found a few times. DNA of the CDR3: TGCAGTGCTAGAGATCCTTCTAGCAAAACGTACAATGAGCAGTTCTTC. Protein product: CSARDPSSKTYNEQFF. The rearrangement uses TRBV20-1 and TRBJ2-1; D might be TRBD2 (5 bases). This CDR3 spans 16 amino acids. CDR1 and CDR2 (germline): DFQATT, SNEGSKA (reference sequence). The V end lost 0 bases, the J end lost 4 bases, and 16 bases lay between the germline ends.

In DNA, the CDR3 is TGCAGTGGCAGCGGGGGGGTAGGAGAGACCCAGTACTTC. Residues: CSGSGGVGETQYF. The chain couples TRBV20-1 to TRBJ2-5; 10 bases align to TRBD2. V dropped 7 bases and J dropped 4; count of bases not matched to a gene: 6. Germline lookup yields CDR1 DFQATT and CDR2 SNEGSKA (reference sequence). This CDR3 has 13 amino acids.

This clonotype was detected only a few times. The chain recombines TRBV5-1 with TRBJ1-1; 8 bases match TRBD1. The V segment lost 5 bases and the J segment 4 bases; nucleotides outside the gene matches: 7. The CDR3 is 14 amino acids. Germline CDR1 SGHRS, CDR2 YFSETQ. CDR3 loop: CASRISQGGTEAFF. The CDR3 region has the DNA TGCGCCAGCAGGATCTCACAGGGGGGCACTGAAGCTTTCTTT.

This chain connects TRBV9 to TRBJ1-3; D call uncertain. The CDR3 is 14 residues long. V gave up 4 bases and J gave up 2 bases, with 10 bases separating them. Germline CDR1 reads SGDLS; CDR2 reads YYNGEE. The CDR3 region has the DNA TGTGCCAGCAGCCCCGACGGCCCTGGAAACACCATATATTTT. Protein product: CASSPDGPGNTIYF.

Here the CDR3 reads CSARDLDNPQRGYTDTQYF. The CDR3 DNA sequence: TGCAGTGCTAGAGATCTGGACAACCCCCAGCGGGGTTACACAGATACGCAGTATTTT. The gene calls are TRBV20-1 and TRBJ2-3; 7 bases align to TRBD2. The germline CDR1 and CDR2 sequences are DFQATT and SNEGSKA (reference sequence). This CDR3 comprises 19 residues. Trimming removed 0 bases from V and 2 bases from J; junction bases left unmatched: 17.

V usage is TRBV4-2 and J usage is TRBJ2-4, with 9 bases fitting TRBD2. Germline CDR1 and CDR2: LGHNA and YNFKEQ. This CDR3 has 17 amino acids. V lost 0 bases, J lost 3 bases, and 6 bases stayed unmatched. The CDR3 sequence: CASSQDVAGGVKNIQYF. In DNA form, the CDR3 reads TGTGCCAGCAGCCAAGATGTTGCGGGGGGGGTCAAAAACATTCAGTACTTC.

This clonotype was detected a few times. The V and J genes are TRBV20-1 and TRBJ2-3, with 11 bases fitting TRBD2. The CDR3 runs to 16 residues. Germline V gene data show CDR1 as DFQATT and CDR2 as SNEGSKA (reference sequence). With V trimmed by 4 bases and J by 4 bases, 10 bases remained unmatched. CDR3 sequence (DNA): TGCAGTGCTACCTTAGCGGGGGGGCCGAAGGCAGATACGCAGTATTTT. It translates to CSATLAGGPKADTQYF.

This clonotype was seen a handful of times. The V call is TRBV3-1, the J call TRBJ2-5; D gene unclear. Germline-derived CDR1 and CDR2 are LGHDT and YNNKEL (reference sequence). The V gene lost 2 bases and the J gene lost 3 bases, with 4 bases spanning the gap. The CDR3 totals 12 residues. The CDR3 loop is CASSQWEETQYF. CDR3 DNA: TGTGCCAGCAGCCAATGGGAAGAGACCCAGTACTTC.

The rearrangement uses TRBV6-1 and TRBJ2-5; perhaps TRBD2 as D (7 bases). The germline V and J ends were trimmed by 4 bases and 5 bases, with 17 bases remaining between them. CDR3 length: 15 amino acids. The germline CDR1 and CDR2 sequences are MNHNS and SASEGT. CDR3 DNA sequence: TGTGCCAGCAGTGGCGGGGGCGTCGTCTCGGAGACCCAGTACTTC. This gives the protein CASSGGGVVSETQYF.

V usage is TRBV20-1 and J usage is TRBJ2-7; D is undetermined. This CDR3 is 16 amino acids long. Germline assignment: CDR1 DFQATT and CDR2 SNEGSKA (reference sequence). V shed 4 bases and J shed 1 base, with 20 bases lying between them. The CDR3 loop is CSATTTSPRRSYEQYF. The CDR3 DNA reads TGCAGTGCTACCACAACCAGCCCTCGAAGGTCCTACGAGCAGTACTTC.

This chain connects TRBV7-9 to TRBJ1-2; D is ambiguous. V lost 6 bases to trimming and J lost 3 bases, with 5 bases between them. The CDR3 is 11 residues long. CDR1 is SEHNR, CDR2 FQNEAQ, per germline (reference sequence). CDR3 in DNA: TGTGCCAGCAGGCCGGACTATGGCTACACCTTC. Its translation: CASRPDYGYTF.

The rearrangement joins TRBV20-1 to TRBJ1-2, with D perhaps TRBD1 (5 bases). CDR3 size: 14 residues. Trimming removed 6 bases from V and 0 bases from J, with 14 bases in between. Germline CDR1 DFQATT, CDR2 SNEGSKA (reference sequence). CDR3 sequence: CSARYRRTNYGYTF. The CDR3 nucleotides are TGCAGTGCGAGATACAGGAGAACTAACTATGGCTACACCTTC.

This clonotype occurred a few times. This chain uses TRBV4-1 with TRBJ1-2, with D maybe TRBD1 (5 bases). In germline, CDR1 is MGHRA, CDR2 YSYEKL. The CDR3 covers 14 residues. With 0 bases removed from V and 12 bases from J, the gap between germline ends came to 17 bases. The DNA for the CDR3 is TGCGCCAGCAGCCAAGATCCGGACATAACCTTCGACACCTTC. As protein: CASSQDPDITFDTF.

The V call is TRBV6-6, the J call TRBJ1-4, with a weak D call TRBD1 (6 bases). Germline V CDR1 and CDR2: MNHNY, SVGAGI (reference sequence). With 4 bases removed from V and 8 bases from J, the gap between germline ends came to 14 bases. CDR3 size: 14 residues. CDR3 sequence: CASSLEGGREKLFF. DNA of the CDR3: TGTGCCAGCAGTTTAGAGGGGGGAAGGGAAAAACTGTTTTTT.